This entry features one T cell receptor beta chain sequence. The data stem from a study of T cell changes during pregnancy in multiple sclerosis. Sequenced by immunoSEQ multiplex PCR; TCRdb stores in-frame clones only, minus some. Among more than 65,000 clones listed, about nine tenths were seen once. The V end lost 3 bases, the J end lost 4 bases, and 8 bases lay between the germline ends. The length of the CDR3 is 13 residues. In germline, CDR1 is LNHDA, CDR2 SQIVND (reference sequence). The receptor was isolated from a female donor with multiple sclerosis, enrolled in a pregnancy study. Specimen: CD4+ T cells from peripheral blood mononuclear cells, collected before pregnancy. J is TRBJ2-3 and V is TRBV19; D is possibly TRBD2 (5 bases). The CDR3 nucleotides read TGTGCCAGTAGTATGGGAGAAGCAGATACGCAGTATTTT. Protein sequence: CASSMGEADTQYF.